This TCR beta chain emerged from a study of blood T cell repertoires in COVID-19. Turning to the study itself: The analysed material was cDNA or gDNA that came from T cells, B-cell-depleted T cells, or PBMCs.

Profiling relied on immunoSEQ multiplex PCR, and the TCRdb table lists in-frame clones only, not all of them. The top ten clones hold approximately 9.7% of a sample with 80,000 or so clones, roughly 90% of them seen once. The CDR3 spans 13 residues. Germline values: CDR1 MNHEY, CDR2 SVGAGI. The ends were cut back, 5 bases at V and 10 bases at J, with 15 bases in the middle. The gene calls are TRBV6-5 and TRBJ2-1, with a tentative D call TRBD2 (5 bases). Sequencing input: peripheral blood. The clonotype was recovered from a human donor in a cohort sampled during active COVID-19. CDR3 sequence (DNA): TGTGCCAGCAGTCCCCGGGAACACAGAGAGCAGTTCTTC. Encoded protein: CASSPREHREQFF.